These 7 T cell receptor beta chains share one sample of origin, sequenced in a study of blood T cell repertoires in COVID-19. Repertoires were generated with immunoSEQ multiplex PCR, while TCRdb's copy carries only in-frame clones and drops some. The sample lists about 180,000 clones, about 79% occurring once. Input material: peripheral blood. Receptors were obtained from a woman between 70 and 85 years old with acute or convalescent COVID-19.

CDR3 DNA sequence: TGTGCCAGCAGTGAGGCGGGAGGGCTGCATGGCTACACCTTC. Encoded protein: CASSEAGGLHGYTF. The V call is TRBV2, the J call TRBJ1-2; D is undetermined. Germline assignment: CDR1 SNHLY and CDR2 FYNNEI. This CDR3 is built from 14 residues. The ends were cut back, 3 bases at V and 6 bases at J, with 14 bases in the middle.

The chain recombines TRBV5-4 with TRBJ2-7, with 7 nucleotides matching TRBD1. Germline V CDR1 and CDR2: SGHNT, YYREEE (reference sequence). The length of the CDR3 is 15 residues. V was pared by 4 bases and J by 3 bases, with 10 bases of the junction left unmatched. CDR3 amino acids: CASSKDPGGHYEQYF. The CDR3 DNA sequence: TGTGCCAGCAGCAAAGACCCAGGGGGTCACTACGAGCAGTACTTC.

The chain employs TRBV6-6 and TRBJ2-7; the match to TRBD1 covers 11 bases. J gave up 7 bases and V 8 bases, and 4 bases lay outside the gene matches. CDR1 is MNHNY, CDR2 SVGAGI, per germline (reference sequence). The CDR3 is made up of 12 amino acids. The CDR3 spells CASGDRGREQYF. The CDR3 DNA reads as TGTGCCAGCGGGGACAGGGGGAGGGAGCAGTACTTC.

The chain uses TRBV5-5 and TRBJ2-7, with TRBD2 identical over 7 bases. This CDR3 is built from 14 residues. Germline CDR1 is SGHKS and CDR2 is YYEKEE (reference sequence). V trimming: 2 bases; J trimming: 6 bases; junction bases outside the gene matches: 8. CDR3 DNA: TGTGCCAGCAGCTTTCCGGGAGGTAGTAGCGAGCAGTACTTC. This translates into CASSFPGGSSEQYF.

This clone was detected only a few times. The rearrangement uses TRBV19 and TRBJ2-5, with TRBD1 as a possible D gene (5 bases). The CDR3 contains 13 residues. V was clipped by 5 bases and J by 4 bases, with 11 bases between them. Germline CDR1 is LNHDA and CDR2 is SQIVND (reference sequence). CDR3 sequence: CASSLGRAETQYF. In DNA form, the CDR3 reads TGTGCCAGTAGTCTCGGCAGGGCAGAGACCCAGTACTTC.

The V call is TRBV2, the J call TRBJ1-1, with D possibly being TRBD1 (5 bases). The CDR3 extends over 13 amino acids. The germline gives CDR1 SNHLY, CDR2 FYNNEI. V lost 6 bases to trimming and J lost 8 bases, with 16 bases between them. DNA of the CDR3: TGTGCCAGCAGGCTCTCCAGGGAGGGAGAAGCTTTCTTT. It encodes CASRLSREGEAFF.

This clone was seen only a few times. The chain links TRBV10-3 to TRBJ1-4, with D perhaps matching TRBD1 (6 bases). The CDR3 is 15 residues long. The ends were cut back, 2 bases at V and 3 bases at J, with 10 bases in the middle. The germline gives CDR1 ENHRY, CDR2 SYGVKD. The CDR3 DNA sequence: TGTGCCATCAGTGAGCAACAGGGCCCTAATGAAAAACTGTTTTTT. It is translated as CAISEQQGPNEKLFF.